These T cell receptor beta chains were read from a single sample in a study of blood T cell repertoires in COVID-19. Generated by immunoSEQ multiplex PCR, the TCRdb table keeps only in-frame clones and is missing some. The sample shows 140,000 or so clones, more than 75% of them seen only once. The sequenced sample was PBMCs or T cells enriched from blood (not recorded which). The receptors shown here come from a man aged 60 to 75 who had recovered from COVID-19. Each CDR3 is given with its conserved first and last residue. A D gene is named only where the DNA matches it firmly. Size is stated for part of the rows, as once, few or many counts, or as a class when the clone is expanded.

abundance,d_gene,v_gene,j_gene,CDR3nt,CDR3aa
-,TRBD1,TRBV11-2,TRBJ2-7,TGTGCCAGCAGCTTAGGACAGGGGGCTTACGAGCAGTACTTC,CASSLGQGAYEQYF
-,-,TRBV18,TRBJ1-2,TGTGCCAGCTCACCCGCCCCCAGGGAACCTGGTGGCTACACCTTC,CASSPAPREPGGYTF
once,TRBD1,TRBV2,TRBJ1-4,TGTGCCAGCAGTGAACACCGGACAGGGCTTGGTGAAAAACTGTTTTTT,CASSEHRTGLGEKLFF
-,-,TRBV5-1,TRBJ1-4,TGCGCCAGCAGGGCGGAAGGGGGAAAACTGTTTTTT,CASRAEGGKLFF
few,-,TRBV15,TRBJ2-1,TGTGCCACCAGCAGAGATCCAGGAGGCGGAAATGAGCAGTTCTTC,CATSRDPGGGNEQFF
-,TRBD1,TRBV7-8,TRBJ2-1,TGTGCCAGCAGTTCGGGACAGGGGCTAAGTGAGCAGTTCTTC,CASSSGQGLSEQFF
once,-,TRBV28,TRBJ1-5,TGTGCCAGCAGTTTGGGATTAGGGGCCACCAATCAGCCCCAGCATTTT,CASSLGLGATNQPQHF
-,-,TRBV2,TRBJ2-1,TGTGCCAGCAGTGAAGCGCTGTCCGACTTCCAGTTCTTC,CASSEALSDFQFF
-,TRBD1,TRBV2,TRBJ2-2,TGTGCCAGCAGAACCACAGGGGCGAACACCGGGGAGCTGTTTTTT,CASRTTGANTGELFF
-,-,TRBV11-2,TRBJ1-1,TGTGCCAGCAGCTTAGATTTCGGGGTTTGGAGAAACACTGAAGCTTTCTTT,CASSLDFGVWRNTEAFF
-,TRBD1,TRBV7-6,TRBJ2-3,TGTGCCAGCAGCTTAGGACGGACAGGGCGAGATACGCAGTATTTT,CASSLGRTGRDTQYF
-,-,TRBV28,TRBJ2-4,TGTGCCAGCAGTTATCATTTAAACATTCAGTACTTC,CASSYHLNIQYF
-,-,TRBV27,TRBJ1-1,TGTGCCAGCAGTTTAGGACAAAACACTGAAGCTTTCTTT,CASSLGQNTEAFF
-,TRBD2,TRBV28,TRBJ2-7,TGTGCCAGCACCGACCCTAGGGCGGGGGACTACGAGCAGTACTTC,CASTDPRAGDYEQYF
-,TRBD1,TRBV2,TRBJ2-7,TGTGCCAGCGACAGGGGTGAGGTGGAGCAGTACTTC,CASDRGEVEQYF
-,-,TRBV9,TRBJ2-1,TGTGCCAGCAGCGTATCCATTAGCGCTCCTTGGAACAATGAGCAGTTCTTC,CASSVSISAPWNNEQFF
-,-,TRBV5-6,TRBJ2-2,TGTGCCAGCAGCTTTAGACTAGTGTATACCGGGGAGCTGTTTTTT,CASSFRLVYTGELFF
-,-,TRBV18,TRBJ1-3,TGTGCCAGCTCACCGGACAGAAGCTCTGGAAACACCATATATTTT,CASSPDRSSGNTIYF
-,-,TRBV10-2,TRBJ1-1,TGCGCCAGCAGCCCGACAAATACTGAAGCTTTCTTT,CASSPTNTEAFF
once,TRBD1,TRBV18,TRBJ1-4,TGTGCCAGCTCGGCGGGACAGGTCGCTGAAAAACTGTTTTTT,CASSAGQVAEKLFF
-,TRBD1,TRBV28,TRBJ1-2,TGTGCCAGCAAAGGGCCCCGGGACAGCGATGGCTACACCTTC,CASKGPRDSDGYTF
-,-,TRBV15,TRBJ2-3,TGTGCCACCTCAGAAAACACAGATACGCAGTATTTT,CATSENTDTQYF
-,-,TRBV11-2,TRBJ1-6,TGTGCCAGCAGCTTAGAGGCAGGGAATTCACCCCTCCACTTT,CASSLEAGNSPLHF
once,-,TRBV30,TRBJ2-1,TGTGCCGGGATCAAGGGGTCCAATGAGCAGTTCTTC,CAGIKGSNEQFF
-,TRBD2,TRBV28,TRBJ2-1,TGTGCCAGCAGTCCGATCCGTAGCGGGAAAATCTACAATGAGCAGTTCTTC,CASSPIRSGKIYNEQFF
-,-,TRBV28,TRBJ2-7,TGTGCCAGCAGTTTAGGGCAGATAGTTTACGAGCAGTACTTC,CASSLGQIVYEQYF
-,-,TRBV10-1,TRBJ1-3,TGCGCCAGCAGTGAAGGCAGACTAAATCGAGGCACCATATATTTT,CASSEGRLNRGTIYF